This T cell receptor beta chain was documented in a study of blood T cell repertoires in COVID-19. Study context: There were acute and convalescent COVID-19 samples, and they came from the United States, Italy and Spain. T cells, B-cell-depleted T cells, or PBMCs provided the cDNA or gDNA that served as material.

In the source study's methods: Cell counts per sample came from amplifying reference gene primers. The protocol was immunoSEQ multiplex PCR, while the TCRdb copy is restricted to in-frame clones and leaves out a portion. The DNA was the basis for D and trimming; V, J and clone size are from that table. The table records around 150,000 clones, about nine tenths of them present only once. This clone occurred once. This clonotype was sampled from a man aged 50-59 years with active or convalescent COVID-19. Sequenced: peripheral blood.

CDR3 sequence reads: CASSVTGQGSQETQYF. Here the CDR3 DNA reads TGCGCCAGCAGCGTAACCGGACAGGGCTCTCAAGAGACCCAGTACTTC. The V call is TRBV5-1, the J call TRBJ2-5; 8 nucleotides match TRBD1. V shed 4 bases, J shed 2 bases, and the junction held 10 bases outside the gene matches. The CDR3 has 16 residues. Germline-derived CDR1 and CDR2 are SGHRS and YFSETQ.